A single sample gave rise to the 14 T cell receptor beta chains below, sequenced in a study of CD8+ T cells in alopecia areata. Extraction of RNA preceded its reverse transcription into cDNA, which served as the sequencing template. Libraries were prepared by immunoSEQ multiplex PCR; TCRdb keeps only in-frame clonotypes and omits some of them. The table includes some 150,000 clones, 50% to 65% detected once. The sequencing here drew on CD8+ T cells sorted from blood, taken at week 0. The receptor set was obtained from a human donor with alopecia areata.

The chain links TRBV6-6 to TRBJ2-7; D gene ambiguous. Trimming stripped 10 bases from V and 7 bases from J, with 11 bases between. CDR1 is MNHNY and CDR2 is SVGAGI in the germline V gene (reference sequence). The CDR3 contains 10 residues. In nucleotides, the CDR3 is TGTGCCACCCGTTCGAGTGAGCAGTACTTC. It specifies CATRSSEQYF.

V gene TRBV9 combines with J gene TRBJ2-1, with TRBD2 matching over 12 bases. Germline lookup yields CDR1 SGDLS and CDR2 YYNGEE. Trimming cost V 5 bases and J 8 bases; bases outside gene matches: 11. This CDR3 region has 16 residues. As DNA, the CDR3 is TGTGCCAGCAGTTTAAGACTAGCGGGGGAACGGGATGAGCAGTTCTTC. Protein product: CASSLRLAGERDEQFF. Full variable domain (missing parts from reference TRBV9 and TRBJ2-1): DSGVTQTPKHLITATGQRVTLRCSPRSGDLSVYWYQQSLDQGLQFLIQYYNGEERAKGNILERFSAQQFPDLHSELNLSSLELGDSALYFCASSLRLAGERDEQFFGPGTRLTVL.

The rearrangement links TRBV4-2 to TRBJ2-3, with 12 bases matching TRBD2. Germline-derived CDR1 and CDR2 are LGHNA and YNFKEQ. J was trimmed by 4 bases and V by 3 bases; bases with no gene match: 5. The length of the CDR3 is 16 residues. This CDR3 reads CASSQETSGGADTQYF. The CDR3 DNA sequence: TGTGCCAGCAGCCAGGAGACTAGCGGGGGCGCAGATACGCAGTATTTT.

The chain employs TRBV4-3 and TRBJ2-3; possible D gene TRBD2, 6 bases. The CDR3 loop spans 15 amino acids. Trimming removed 3 bases at V and 2 bases at J, with 12 bases between. CDR1 is LGHNA, CDR2 YSLEER, per germline. The CDR3 protein is CASSQGAGVTDTQYF. The CDR3 region has the DNA TGCGCCAGCAGCCAGGGAGCGGGTGTCACAGATACGCAGTATTTT.

This chain joins TRBV4-1 and TRBJ2-3; D is unclear. Trimming removed 0 bases from V and 7 bases from J, with 5 bases in between. Per germline, CDR1 MGHRA and CDR2 YSYEKL. This CDR3 spans 12 amino acids. Here the CDR3 reads CASSQDPNTQYF. Written as DNA, the CDR3 is TGCGCCAGCAGCCAAGATCCTAATACGCAGTATTTT.

The CDR3 sequence: CAWSVGTGGTF. The CDR3 DNA reads TGTGCCTGGAGTGTTGGGACAGGGGGCACCTTC. The genes are TRBV30 and TRBJ1-2; 11 bases agree with TRBD1. CDR1 and CDR2 (germline): GTSNPN, SVGIG (reference sequence). V was pared by 0 bases and J by 13 bases, with 1 base of the junction left unmatched. This CDR3 has 11 residues.

This clone was counted a few times. V and J are TRBV2 and TRBJ1-2; the D is unclear. V was clipped by 4 bases and J by 4 bases, with 19 bases between them. CDR3 length: 16 amino acids. Germline-derived CDR1 and CDR2 are SNHLY and FYNNEI. The CDR3 here is CASSAVEVGRSYGYTF. Written as DNA, the CDR3 is TGTGCCAGCAGTGCGGTGGAGGTCGGGCGAAGCTATGGCTACACCTTC.

This chain joins TRBV29-1 and TRBJ1-1; possible D gene TRBD1, 5 bases. Per the germline V gene, CDR1 is SQVTM and CDR2 is ANQGSEA. This CDR3 is built from 15 residues. Trimming shortened V by 7 bases and J by 5 bases, and 23 bases separated the two germline ends. This CDR3 is CSAGDGFGSGTEAFF. CDR3 coding DNA: TGCAGCGCTGGGGACGGGTTCGGGAGTGGGACTGAAGCTTTCTTT.

The CDR3 bases are TGTGCCACGACCGAGAGGGGAGGAGAGACCCAGTACTTC. This codes for CATTERGGETQYF. The chain recombines TRBV10-3 with TRBJ2-5; tentative D call: TRBD2 (6 bases). This CDR3 is 13 amino acids long. Germline values: CDR1 ENHRY, CDR2 SYGVKD. V was trimmed by 10 bases and J by 4 bases, leaving 16 bases between them.

There are a few counts of this clone. The chain has TRBV30 and TRBJ2-3, with D perhaps being TRBD1 or TRBD2 (6 bases each). With 5 bases removed from V and 4 bases from J, the gap between germline ends came to 16 bases. CDR1 and CDR2 from the germline V gene are GTSNPN and SVGIG (reference sequence). This CDR3 has 14 residues. CDR3 bases: TGTGCCTGGGGAAAGGGGGGTTTCGCAGATACGCAGTATTTT. Translating gives CAWGKGGFADTQYF.

The J gene is TRBJ2-2, the V gene TRBV9; possible D gene TRBD1, 5 bases. The CDR3 is made up of 14 amino acids. With 0 bases removed from V and 8 bases from J, the gap between germline ends came to 11 bases. Looked up from germline, CDR1 is SGDLS and CDR2 is YYNGEE. CDR3 region: CASSVGQTDGELFF. The DNA for the CDR3 is TGTGCCAGCAGCGTAGGACAGACCGATGGGGAGCTGTTTTTT.

The chain combines TRBV30 with TRBJ2-7; tentative D call: TRBD1 (6 bases). This CDR3 spans 13 amino acids. The V gene's germline CDR1 is GTSNPN and CDR2 SVGIG (reference sequence). Trimming stripped 5 bases from V and 6 bases from J, with 17 bases between. In nucleotides, the CDR3 is TGTGCCTGGGCCCTTGGGGGCTTAGGCGAGCAGTACTTC. It is translated as CAWALGGLGEQYF.

The CDR3 DNA reads TGCGCCAGCAGAGAGGACAGGGGCAATGAGCAGTTCTTC. It codes for CASREDRGNEQFF. This chain connects TRBV10-2 to TRBJ2-1; 9 bases are a match to TRBD1. This CDR3 spans 13 amino acids. The germline V gene encodes CDR1 WSHSY and CDR2 SAAADI. Losses at the gene ends were 6 bases for V and 6 bases for J; bases not matched to a gene: 3.

This chain links TRBV27 with TRBJ1-1; TRBD1 matches 10 bases. V was pared by 4 bases and J by 6 bases, with 8 bases of the junction left unmatched. Germline V CDR1 and CDR2: MNHEY, SMNVEV (reference sequence). The CDR3 consists of 15 residues. The CDR3 region is CASSSARDRGAEAFF. The DNA of the CDR3 is TGTGCCAGCAGTTCAGCCCGGGACAGGGGTGCTGAAGCTTTCTTT.